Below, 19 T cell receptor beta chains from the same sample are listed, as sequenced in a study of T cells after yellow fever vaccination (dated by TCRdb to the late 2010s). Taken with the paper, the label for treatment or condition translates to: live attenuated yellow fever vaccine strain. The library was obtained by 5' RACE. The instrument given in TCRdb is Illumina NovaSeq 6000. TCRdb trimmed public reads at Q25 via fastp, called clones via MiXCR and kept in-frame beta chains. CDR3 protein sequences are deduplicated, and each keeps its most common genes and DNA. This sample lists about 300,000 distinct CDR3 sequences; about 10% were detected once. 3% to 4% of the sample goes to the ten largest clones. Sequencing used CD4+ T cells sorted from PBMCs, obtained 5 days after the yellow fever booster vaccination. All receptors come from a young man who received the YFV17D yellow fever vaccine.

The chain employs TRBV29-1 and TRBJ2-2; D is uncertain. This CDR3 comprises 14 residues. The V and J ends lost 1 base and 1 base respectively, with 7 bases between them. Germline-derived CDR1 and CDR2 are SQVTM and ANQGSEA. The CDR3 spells CSVEAWGNTGELFF. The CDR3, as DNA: TGCAGCGTTGAAGCTTGGGGGAACACCGGGGAGCTGTTTTTT.

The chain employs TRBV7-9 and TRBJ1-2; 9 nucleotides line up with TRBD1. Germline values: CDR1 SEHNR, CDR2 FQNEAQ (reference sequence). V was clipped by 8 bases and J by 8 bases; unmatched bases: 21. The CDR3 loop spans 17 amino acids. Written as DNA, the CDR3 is TGTGCCAGCGGACCCGGGACAGGGAGCTCCGCTAAAGGAGGCTACACCTTC. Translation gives CASGPGTGSSAKGGYTF.

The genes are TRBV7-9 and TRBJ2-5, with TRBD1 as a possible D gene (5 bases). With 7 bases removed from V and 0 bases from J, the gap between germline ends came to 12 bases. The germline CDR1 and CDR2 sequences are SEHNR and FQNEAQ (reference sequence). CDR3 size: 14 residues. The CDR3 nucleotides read TGTGCCAGCATGGAAGGGGTGTACCAAGAGACCCAGTACTTC. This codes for CASMEGVYQETQYF.

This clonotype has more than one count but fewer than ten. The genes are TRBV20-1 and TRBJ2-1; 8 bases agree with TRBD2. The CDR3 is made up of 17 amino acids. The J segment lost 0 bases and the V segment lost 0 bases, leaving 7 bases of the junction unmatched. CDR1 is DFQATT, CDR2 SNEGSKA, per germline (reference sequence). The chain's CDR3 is CSARDREGLSSYNEQFF. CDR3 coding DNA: TGCAGTGCTAGAGATCGGGAGGGACTAAGCTCCTACAATGAGCAGTTCTTC.

CDR3 residues: CASSPQNEQYV. The CDR3 DNA follows: TGCGCCAGCAGCCCTCAGAACGAGCAGTACGTC. V usage is TRBV23-1 and J usage is TRBJ2-7; D ambiguous. TRBV23-1 is an open reading frame, and its role is uncertain. Trimming removed 6 bases at V and 5 bases at J, with 8 bases between. The CDR3 contains 11 residues.

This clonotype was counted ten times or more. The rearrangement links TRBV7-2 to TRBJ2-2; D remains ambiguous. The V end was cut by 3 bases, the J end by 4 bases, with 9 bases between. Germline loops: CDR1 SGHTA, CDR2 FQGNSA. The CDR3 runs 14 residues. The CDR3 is CASSFRLSTGELFF. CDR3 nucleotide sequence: TGTGCCAGCAGCTTCCGGTTATCCACCGGGGAGCTGTTTTTT.

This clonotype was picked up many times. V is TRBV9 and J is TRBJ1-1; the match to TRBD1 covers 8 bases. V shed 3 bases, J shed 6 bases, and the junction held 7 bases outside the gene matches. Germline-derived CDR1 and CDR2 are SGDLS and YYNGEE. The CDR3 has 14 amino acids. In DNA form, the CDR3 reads TGTGCCAGCAGCGGGCGACAGGGGACCTCTGAAGCTTTCTTT. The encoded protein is CASSGRQGTSEAFF.

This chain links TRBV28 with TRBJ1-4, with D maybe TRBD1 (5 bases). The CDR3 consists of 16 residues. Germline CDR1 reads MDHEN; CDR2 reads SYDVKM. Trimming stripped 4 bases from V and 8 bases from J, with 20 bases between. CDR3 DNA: TGTGCCAGCAGTTCGCCTAGGGGAGGGCAGGGCGAAAAACTGTTTTTT. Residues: CASSSPRGGQGEKLFF.

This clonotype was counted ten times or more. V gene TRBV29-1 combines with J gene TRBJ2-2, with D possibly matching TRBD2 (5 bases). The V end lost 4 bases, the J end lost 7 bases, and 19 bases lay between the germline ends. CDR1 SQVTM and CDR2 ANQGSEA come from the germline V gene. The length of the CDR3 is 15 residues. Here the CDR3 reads CSVGGFEGWSGELFF. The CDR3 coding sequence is TGCAGCGTTGGAGGGTTTGAAGGGTGGAGCGGGGAGCTGTTTTTT.

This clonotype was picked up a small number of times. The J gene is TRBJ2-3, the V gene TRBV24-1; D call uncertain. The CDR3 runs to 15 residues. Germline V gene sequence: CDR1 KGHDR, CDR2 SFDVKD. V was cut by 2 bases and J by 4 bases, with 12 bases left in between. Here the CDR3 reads CATSDSILSPDTQYF. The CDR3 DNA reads TGTGCCACCAGTGATTCCATCCTATCTCCAGATACGCAGTATTTT.

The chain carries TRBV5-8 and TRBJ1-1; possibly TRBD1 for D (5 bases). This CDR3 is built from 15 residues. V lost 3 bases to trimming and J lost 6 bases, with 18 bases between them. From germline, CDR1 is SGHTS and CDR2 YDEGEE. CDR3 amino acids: CASSSGGPRGAEAFF. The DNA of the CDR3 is TGTGCCAGCAGCTCGGGAGGCCCTCGGGGCGCTGAAGCTTTCTTT.

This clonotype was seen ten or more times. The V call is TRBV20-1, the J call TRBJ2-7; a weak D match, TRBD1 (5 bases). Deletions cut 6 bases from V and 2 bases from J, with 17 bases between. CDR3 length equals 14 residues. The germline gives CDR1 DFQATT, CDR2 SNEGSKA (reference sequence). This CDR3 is CSALSPGKTYEQYF. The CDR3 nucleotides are TGCAGTGCCCTGTCGCCAGGGAAAACCTACGAGCAGTACTTC.

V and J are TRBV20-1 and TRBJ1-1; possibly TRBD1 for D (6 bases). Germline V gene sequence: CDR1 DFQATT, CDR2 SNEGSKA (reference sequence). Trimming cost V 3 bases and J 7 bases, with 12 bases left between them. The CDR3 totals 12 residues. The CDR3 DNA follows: TGCAGTGCTAGTGACCAGGGGTTTGAAGCTTTCTTT. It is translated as CSASDQGFEAFF.

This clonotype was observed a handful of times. The CDR3 loop reads CASSVTWGTPQHF. As DNA, the CDR3 is TGTGCCAGCAGCGTTACATGGGGGACCCCCCAGCATTTT. The rearrangement links TRBV6-5 to TRBJ1-5; D may be TRBD1 (5 bases). CDR1 is MNHEY, CDR2 SVGAGI, per germline. Trimming cost V 6 bases and J 10 bases, with 16 bases left between them. The CDR3 length is 13 residues.

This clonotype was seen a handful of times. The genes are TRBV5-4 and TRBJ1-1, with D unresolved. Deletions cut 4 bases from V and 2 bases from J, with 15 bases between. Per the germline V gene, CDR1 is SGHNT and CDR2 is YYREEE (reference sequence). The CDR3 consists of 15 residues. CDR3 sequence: CASSRGFLDNTEAFF. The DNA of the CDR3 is TGTGCCAGCAGCCGTGGGTTCCTGGACAACACTGAAGCTTTCTTT.

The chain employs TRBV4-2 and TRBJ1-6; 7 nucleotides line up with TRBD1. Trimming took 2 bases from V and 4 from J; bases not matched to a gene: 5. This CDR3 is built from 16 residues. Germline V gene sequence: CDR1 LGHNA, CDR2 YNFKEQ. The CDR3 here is CASSQRGGEYNSPLHF. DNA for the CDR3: TGTGCCAGCAGCCAAAGAGGGGGCGAGTATAATTCACCCCTCCACTTT.

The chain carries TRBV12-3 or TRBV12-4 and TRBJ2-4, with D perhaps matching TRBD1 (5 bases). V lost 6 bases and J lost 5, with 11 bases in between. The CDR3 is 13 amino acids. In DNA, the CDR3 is TGTGCCAGCAGCCGTGGGGCGGAAAACATTCAGTACTTC. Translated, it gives CASSRGAENIQYF.

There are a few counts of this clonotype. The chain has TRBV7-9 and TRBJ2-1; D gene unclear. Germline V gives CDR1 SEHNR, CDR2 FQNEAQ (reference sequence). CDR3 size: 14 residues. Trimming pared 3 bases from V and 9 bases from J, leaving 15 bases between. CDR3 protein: CASSLMGSKSEQFF. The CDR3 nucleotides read TGTGCCAGCAGCTTGATGGGTTCGAAGAGTGAGCAGTTCTTC.

The CDR3 bases are TGTGCCAGCAAGCTTAGAGACAAAGAAGATACGCAGTATTTT. Amino acid sequence: CASKLRDKEDTQYF. The J gene is TRBJ2-3, the V gene TRBV27; D is ambiguous. The V end lost 7 bases, the J end lost 5 bases, and 16 bases lay between the germline ends. The CDR3 sequence is 14 residues long. Germline CDR1 reads MNHEY; CDR2 reads SMNVEV (reference sequence).